Reported below is one T cell receptor beta chain. The data were produced by immunoSEQ multiplex PCR, yet TCRdb's version contains in-frame clones alone and is incomplete. The table has 390,000 or so clones, almost 90% seen once. These data are taken from a study of blood T cell repertoires in COVID-19. Germline loops: CDR1 WNHNN, CDR2 SYGVQD (reference sequence). This CDR3 spans 17 amino acids. V was pared by 4 bases and J by 7 bases, with 26 bases between. Source material: peripheral blood. The sequence derives from a man aged 18-30 years with active or convalescent COVID-19. The V gene is TRBV10-1, the J gene TRBJ2-7; perhaps TRBD1 as D (7 bases). The CDR3 DNA reads TGCGCCAGCAGTGGGCACAGGGGAGGCCCTACCTTGGTTGAGCAGTACTTC. Translation: CASSGHRGGPTLVEQYF.